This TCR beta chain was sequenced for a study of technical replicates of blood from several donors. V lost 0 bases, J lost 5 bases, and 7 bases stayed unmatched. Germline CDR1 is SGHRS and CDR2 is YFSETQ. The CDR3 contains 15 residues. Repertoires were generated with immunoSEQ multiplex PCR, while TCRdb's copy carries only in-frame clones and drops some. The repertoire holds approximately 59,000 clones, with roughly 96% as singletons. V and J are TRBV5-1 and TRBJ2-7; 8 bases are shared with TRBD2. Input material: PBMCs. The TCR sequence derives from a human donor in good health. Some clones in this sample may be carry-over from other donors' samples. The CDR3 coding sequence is TGCGCCAGCAGCTTGGCTGGCCTAGCGGGCGACGAGCAGTACTTC. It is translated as CASSLAGLAGDEQYF. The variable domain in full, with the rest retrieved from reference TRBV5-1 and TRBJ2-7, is KAGVTQTPRYLIKTRGQQVTLSCSPISGHRSVSWYQQTPGQGLQFLFEYFSETQRNKGNFPGRFSGRQFSNSRSEMNVSTLELGDSALYLCASSLAGLAGDEQYFGPGTRLTVT.